A selection of T cell receptor beta chains follows, all from one sample in a study of T cells after posttransplantation cyclophosphamide. Profiling relied on immunoSEQ multiplex PCR, and the TCRdb table lists in-frame clones only, not all of them. The sample contains roughly 35,000 clones, none of them singletons. The specimen was PBMCs. The receptors were gathered from a girl aged 5 to 17 in good health, CMV-negative, and a related stem cell transplant donor. The conserved cysteine and the conserved F or W are not part of the CDR3 here. Each record gives: V gene, J gene, CDR3 protein.

v_call: TRBV28; j_call: TRBJ1-1; cdr3_aa: ASSPTGFRFGNTEAF
v_call: TRBV27; j_call: TRBJ1-2; cdr3_aa: ASISHRAPGYGYT
v_call: TRBV5-3; j_call: TRBJ1-4; cdr3_aa: ARSQGTGENEKLF
v_call: TRBV6-4; j_call: TRBJ2-7; cdr3_aa: ASSSWWRGSETYEQY
v_call: TRBV30; j_call: TRBJ2-2; cdr3_aa: AWSQRARIGGTGELF
v_call: TRBV7-9; j_call: TRBJ2-3; cdr3_aa: ASRRAEGDTQY
v_call: TRBV7-8; j_call: TRBJ2-7; cdr3_aa: ASSPSDSTYEQY
v_call: TRBV4-1; j_call: TRBJ2-1; cdr3_aa: ASSQARDAYNEQF
v_call: TRBV18; j_call: TRBJ1-3; cdr3_aa: ASSSIPTGSGNTIY
v_call: TRBV4-3; j_call: TRBJ2-1; cdr3_aa: ASSQDSLAEGSYNEQF
v_call: TRBV10-3; j_call: NA; cdr3_aa: AISDPSQGPYEQY
v_call: TRBV15; j_call: TRBJ2-2; cdr3_aa: ATSRGLEGLNTGELF
v_call: TRBV4-2; j_call: TRBJ2-2; cdr3_aa: ASSQDQGLAGGELF
v_call: TRBV30; j_call: TRBJ2-7; cdr3_aa: AWAGGWGSSYEQY
v_call: TRBV29-1; j_call: TRBJ2-3; cdr3_aa: SVDVSDTQY
v_call: TRBV28; j_call: TRBJ1-1; cdr3_aa: ASSSPWGVRTEAF
v_call: TRBV7-9; j_call: TRBJ2-5; cdr3_aa: ASSLVANSETQY
v_call: TRBV29-1; j_call: TRBJ2-7; cdr3_aa: SVNRGPDEQY
v_call: TRBV25-1; j_call: TRBJ2-7; cdr3_aa: ASRGTSVYYEQY
v_call: TRBV19; j_call: TRBJ1-1; cdr3_aa: ASSRDRATEAF
v_call: TRBV30; j_call: TRBJ2-1; cdr3_aa: AWSVRLAGLYNEQF
v_call: TRBV19; j_call: TRBJ1-1; cdr3_aa: ASRLLGTGENTEAF
v_call: TRBV5-1; j_call: TRBJ2-7; cdr3_aa: ASSRGTGASNEQY
v_call: TRBV29-1; j_call: TRBJ1-3; cdr3_aa: SVERTGQENTIY
v_call: TRBV27; j_call: TRBJ1-5; cdr3_aa: ASSLSNPKLTNQPQH
v_call: TRBV27; j_call: TRBJ2-7; cdr3_aa: ASSLDRAEVYEQY
v_call: TRBV30; j_call: TRBJ2-2; cdr3_aa: AWKWIAGHGELF
v_call: TRBV30; j_call: TRBJ2-7; cdr3_aa: AWRLSGSSYEQY
v_call: TRBV28; j_call: TRBJ1-2; cdr3_aa: ASSLLLSGRARDPGRDGYT
v_call: TRBV27; j_call: TRBJ2-7; cdr3_aa: ATTSLAGGQY
v_call: TRBV5-1; j_call: TRBJ1-5; cdr3_aa: ASSQGFNQPQH
v_call: TRBV11-3; j_call: TRBJ2-1; cdr3_aa: ASSLDIRYNEQF
v_call: TRBV6-5; j_call: TRBJ2-7; cdr3_aa: ASTTGRGWHEQY
v_call: TRBV2; j_call: TRBJ2-3; cdr3_aa: ASSGTRTDTQY
v_call: TRBV10-3; j_call: TRBJ1-5; cdr3_aa: AISPGQGNDQPQH
v_call: TRBV9; j_call: TRBJ2-6; cdr3_aa: ASSVAWTGGSGANVLT
v_call: TRBV19; j_call: TRBJ1-3; cdr3_aa: ASNSLY
v_call: TRBV28; j_call: TRBJ1-1; cdr3_aa: ASSLNAGIRAF
v_call: TRBV4-1; j_call: TRBJ2-2; cdr3_aa: ASSPRLAGNTGELF
v_call: TRBV30; j_call: TRBJ2-2; cdr3_aa: AWRWQSNTGELF
v_call: TRBV15; j_call: TRBJ2-7; cdr3_aa: ATSRTSSYEQY
v_call: TRBV19; j_call: TRBJ2-1; cdr3_aa: ASSYYRESEQF
v_call: TRBV5-1; j_call: TRBJ2-6; cdr3_aa: ASSYGRAGANVLT
v_call: TRBV6-5; j_call: TRBJ1-1; cdr3_aa: ASLRGGAYTEAF
v_call: TRBV7-9; j_call: TRBJ1-2; cdr3_aa: ASSRTGGYGYT